This T cell receptor beta chain comes out of a study of CD8+ T cells in alopecia areata (dated by TCRdb to 2017 to 2018). A note on the overall study: Treated patients were enrolled in an open-label pilot trial of oral tofacitinib at 5 to 10 mg twice daily for moderate-to-severe alopecia areata. Tofacitinib was administered for 6 to 18 months, and 6 months of follow-up off drug were then conducted to assess delayed response and recurrence. The study used high-throughput TCRbeta sequencing to examine T cell clonal expansion in alopecia areata, in both the C3H/HeJ mouse model and human patients. On the human side, TCRbeta sequencing was run on scalp tissue and on sorted CD4+ and CD8+ peripheral blood T cells from healthy controls and from alopecia areata patients with either patchy or totalis/universalis disease. Biopsies were taken from tofacitinib-treated patients at baseline and at 4 and 24 weeks of treatment, and a later scalp biopsy was taken in several of the tofacitinib-treated patients. Scalp clonality was compared among normal scalp (n=4), patchy alopecia areata scalp (n=8), and alopecia totalis/universalis scalp (n=8). The RNA source kit depended on sample type: the PAXgene miRNA kit for fixed scalp, the miRNeasy kit for PBMCs, and the RNeasy kit for mouse skin. TCRbeta CDR3 regions were amplified by immunoSEQ multiplex PCR using 35 Vbeta forward and 13 Jbeta reverse primers. What the study reported, not specific to this receptor: Shared TCR sequences between patients were less evident than in mice, which may be partly attributable to HLA diversity in the patient population. Compared with normal scalp, lesional scalp had higher clonality and more expanded CD8+ clones, particularly in alopecia totalis/universalis, a pattern that suggests antigenic drive. Scalp TCR repertoire analysis is complicated because resident alphabeta T cells in normal human skin are also sequenced, whereas mouse skin is dominated by gammadelta T cells.

Library preparation was by the immunoSEQ multiplex PCR assay. RNA was extracted from all samples and reverse transcribed into cDNA, which served as template for TCR sequencing. SuperScript III was used to make first-strand cDNA, primed with a 2:1 mix of oligo-dT and random hexamers. A synthetic immune receptor repertoire was used to measure amplification bias, and any remaining bias was corrected computationally. On the study's bioinformatics: Raw reads were preprocessed for error removal, and CDR3 was defined according to IMGT conventions as running from the conserved cysteine to phenylalanine. Clonality was calculated as 1 minus Shannon entropy normalized by log2 of the number of productive unique TCRs. Whether scalp clones were CD4 or CD8 was inferred by matching scalp TCRbeta sequences against CD4 and CD8 repertoires sorted from blood. The immuneACCESS repertoire file appears here via TCRdb, limited to in-frame rearrangements. These files lack a portion of the clones; in checked studies, under half of the deficit traces to unresolved V genes, and the cause of the others is not known. The DNA was the basis for D and trimming; V, J and clone size are from that table. The sample contains about 5,700 clones, about 61% of them found a single time. The top ten clones comprise approximately 10% of the sample.

The CDR3 contains 15 residues, cysteine and phenylalanine counted. CDR3 DNA only is kept here, 45 bases in frame from base 1. As encoded in the germline V gene, CDR1 is SGHAT while CDR2 is FQNNGV. Here V drops 1 base and J drops 2 bases, and the junction holds 4 bases not matched to any gene. Sample time point, as interpreted from the label and publication: baseline before oral tofacitinib. Lesional scalp punch biopsies and peripheral blood were obtained from alopecia areata patients. Scalp biopsies from humans were placed right away in PAXgene tissue containers for fixation. In this sample, this clone turned up a few times. This receptor's antigen is unknown. Base qualities are not at hand, and no much larger clone is one base apart.

This chain is built from TRBV11-2 and TRBJ1-2, with TRBD1 identical over 7 junction bases. Material: skin, obtained at week 0. This sequence was found in a human donor with alopecia areata. The DNA is as follows: TGTGCCAGCAGCTTAGTCCAGACAGGGAACTATGGCTACACCTTC. This translates into CASSLVQTGNYGYTF.